Below, 32 T cell receptor beta chains from the same sample are listed, as sequenced in a study of blood T cell repertoires in COVID-19. Profiled with immunoSEQ multiplex PCR; TCRdb holds only in-frame clones, not every one. The profile covers 30,000 or so clones, with 75% to 90% appearing a single time and about a sixth taken by the ten largest. The source material was peripheral blood. Receptors originate from an elderly man with acute or convalescent COVID-19.

V and J are TRBV27 and TRBJ2-2, with D tentatively TRBD2 (6 bases). V lost 6 bases, J lost 4 bases, and 9 bases lay in between. The CDR3 contains 13 residues. The V gene's germline CDR1 is MNHEY and CDR2 SMNVEV (reference sequence). CDR3 DNA: TGTGCCAGCAGGCGGGGCAGCACCGGGGAGCTGTTTTTT. Encoded protein: CASRRGSTGELFF.

The chain carries TRBV7-6 and TRBJ2-7; D is unclear. This CDR3 is 14 amino acids long. The V and J ends lost 5 bases and 7 bases respectively, with 18 bases between them. Germline V gives CDR1 SGHVS, CDR2 FNYEAQ. The CDR3: CASSPGDGGGEQYF. The CDR3 nucleotides are TGTGCCAGCAGCCCTGGAGACGGCGGTGGGGAGCAGTACTTC.

V and J are TRBV4-1 and TRBJ2-5; possibly TRBD2 for D (7 bases). CDR3 length: 18 residues. V shed 1 base and J shed 5 bases, with 23 bases lying between them. Germline V gene lookup returns CDR1 MGHRA and CDR2 YSYEKL. CDR3 region: CASSQVWSGRAQGETQYF. The CDR3 coding sequence is TGCGCCAGCAGCCAAGTATGGTCGGGGAGGGCCCAGGGGGAGACCCAGTACTTC.

V and J are TRBV7-9 and TRBJ2-1, with 11 positions matching TRBD2. The CDR3 consists of 15 residues. CDR1 and CDR2 from the germline V gene are SEHNR and FQNEAQ (reference sequence). V lost 5 bases and J lost 4; bases outside the gene matches: 4. The CDR3 protein is CASSPLAGAYNEQFF. DNA for the CDR3: TGTGCCAGCAGCCCACTAGCGGGGGCGTACAATGAGCAGTTCTTC.

Points on this clone: Within the sample, other DNA sequences also encode this same CDR3. The chain carries TRBV19 and TRBJ1-5; 9 bases align to TRBD1. CDR1 LNHDA and CDR2 SQIVND come from the germline V gene (reference sequence). The length of the CDR3 is 13 residues. With V trimmed by 5 bases and J by 4 bases, 0 bases remained unmatched. The chain's CDR3 is CASSGTGNQPQHF. The CDR3 region has the DNA TGTGCCAGTAGTGGGACAGGGAATCAGCCCCAGCATTTT.

V is TRBV10-3 and J is TRBJ2-1; 7 bases are shared with TRBD1. The germline CDR1 and CDR2 sequences are ENHRY and SYGVKD. CDR3 size: 13 residues. J lost 9 bases, V lost 4 bases, and 6 bases had no gene match. CDR3 nucleotides: TGTGCCATCAGTGGAGCGGACAGGAGTGAGCAGTTCTTC. Translated, it gives CAISGADRSEQFF.

J is TRBJ2-7 and V is TRBV3-1 (or the pseudogene TRBV3-2); D possibly corresponds to TRBD2 (6 bases). Germline V lookup: CDR1 LGHDT, CDR2 YNNKEL (reference sequence). Trimming shortened V by 1 base and J by 4 bases, and 14 bases separated the two germline ends. The CDR3 runs to 15 residues. CDR3 in amino acids: CASSQVFGGQYEQYF. As DNA, the CDR3 is TGTGCCAGCAGCCAAGTATTCGGGGGTCAGTACGAGCAGTACTTC.

This CDR3 reads CASSAPGLEVDTQYF. The CDR3 DNA reads TGTGCCAGCAGCGCTCCGGGACTAGAGGTAGATACGCAGTATTTT. The chain combines TRBV5-4 with TRBJ2-3; 8 bases map to TRBD2. The germline V gene has CDR1 SGHNT and CDR2 YYREEE (reference sequence). CDR3 length: 15 amino acids. V shed 4 bases, J shed 5 bases, and the junction held 9 bases outside the gene matches.

The DNA for the CDR3 is TGTGCCAGCAGCTTAGATGGCAGGGGCGGCACTGAAGCTTTCTTT. Translated, it gives CASSLDGRGGTEAFF. This chain joins TRBV11-2 and TRBJ1-1, with a possible D match to TRBD1 (6 bases). The CDR3 runs to 15 residues. Trimming pared 0 bases from V and 4 bases from J, leaving 12 bases between. Germline V gene lookup returns CDR1 SGHAT and CDR2 FQNNGV.

This clone was seen more than once but under ten times. The chain carries TRBV4-1 and TRBJ2-7, with TRBD1 as a possible D gene (5 bases). Trimming cost V 4 bases and J 5 bases, with 18 bases left between them. Germline CDR1 and CDR2: MGHRA and YSYEKL. The CDR3 consists of 15 residues. The CDR3 nucleotides read TGCGCCAGCAGCCTCATCGGCCAGGGTAGAGACGAGCAGTACTTC. Its protein is CASSLIGQGRDEQYF.

The chain is built from TRBV27 and TRBJ2-7; 10 bases line up with TRBD1. Germline CDR1 is MNHEY and CDR2 is SMNVEV (reference sequence). This CDR3 comprises 17 residues. The V segment lost 0 bases and the J segment 2 bases; nucleotides outside the gene matches: 7. CDR3 in DNA: TGTGCCAGCAGTTTATCCGGGGGACAGGGGCCGACCTACGAGCAGTACTTC. It specifies CASSLSGGQGPTYEQYF.

This chain uses TRBV3-1 (or the pseudogene TRBV3-2) with TRBJ2-7; unclear D gene. This CDR3 region has 13 residues. V lost 4 bases, J lost 0 bases, and 7 bases lay in between. Germline lookup yields CDR1 LGHDT and CDR2 YNNKEL (reference sequence). CDR3 sequence (DNA): TGTGCCAGCAGCCTATTTCCCTCCTACGAGCAGTACTTC. It yields the protein CASSLFPSYEQYF.

The V and J genes are TRBV6-5 and TRBJ2-5, with D possibly TRBD1 on 5 matching bases. The CDR3 runs to 14 residues. Looked up from germline, CDR1 is MNHEY and CDR2 is SVGAGI. Trimming left V 3 bases short and J 3 bases short, with 11 bases between. CDR3 in amino acids: CASSYRQIEETQYF. CDR3 sequence (DNA): TGTGCCAGCAGTTATCGACAGATTGAAGAGACCCAGTACTTC.

The chain uses TRBV14 and TRBJ1-2, with D uncertain. The length of the CDR3 is 13 residues. Per the germline V gene, CDR1 is SGHDN and CDR2 is FVKESK. The V end lost 4 bases, the J end lost 5 bases, and 11 bases lay between the germline ends. CDR3: CASSPTSGYGYTF. The DNA for the CDR3 is TGTGCCAGCAGCCCTACATCGGGTTATGGCTACACCTTC. The complete variable domain, with remaining parts taken from reference TRBV14 and TRBJ1-2, reads EAGVTQFPSHSVIEKGQTVTLRCDPISGHDNLYWYRRVMGKEIKFLLHFVKESKQDESGMPNNRFLAERTGGTYSTLKVQPAELEDSGVYFCASSPTSGYGYTFGSGTRLTVV.

The genes are TRBV5-1 and TRBJ2-3, with 10 bases aligning to TRBD2. The CDR3 contains 15 residues. V shed 4 bases and J 2 bases; nucleotides not matched to a gene: 4. Per the germline V gene, CDR1 is SGHRS and CDR2 is YFSETQ. CDR3 nucleotide sequence: TGCGCCAGCAGCCAGCGGGGGGGCCACACAGATACGCAGTATTTT. It translates to CASSQRGGHTDTQYF.

Remarks on this clone: At the DNA level, this CDR3 is encoded by other sequences in the same sample as well. This rearrangement joins TRBV5-1 to TRBJ2-7; maybe TRBD1 (5 bases). The CDR3 sequence is 12 residues long. The ends were cut back, 3 bases at V and 4 bases at J, with 8 bases in the middle. From germline, CDR1 is SGHRS and CDR2 YFSETQ. CDR3: CASSSQGYEQYF. CDR3 in DNA: TGCGCCAGCAGCTCCCAGGGATACGAGCAGTACTTC.

V is TRBV30 and J is TRBJ2-3, with 8 bases aligning to TRBD2. The CDR3 sequence is 13 residues long. The germline gives CDR1 GTSNPN, CDR2 SVGIG (reference sequence). Trimming took 0 bases from V and 9 from J; bases not matched to a gene: 5. Here the CDR3 DNA reads TGTGCCTGGAGTGTACGGGGGGGGGACACGCAGTATTTT. As protein: CAWSVRGGDTQYF.

The chain links TRBV19 to TRBJ2-1; 8 nucleotides match TRBD1. Germline CDR1 is LNHDA and CDR2 is SQIVND (reference sequence). The CDR3 runs to 15 residues. The J segment lost 6 bases and the V segment lost 4 bases, leaving 8 bases of the junction unmatched. The CDR3 coding sequence is TGTGCCAGTAGTACCCCCAGGGGGCGCTTCAATGAGCAGTTCTTC. Residues: CASSTPRGRFNEQFF.

The chain combines TRBV19 with TRBJ1-5; the D gene is possibly TRBD1 (5 bases). Germline CDR1 reads LNHDA; CDR2 reads SQIVND (reference sequence). The V end was cut by 5 bases, the J end by 8 bases, with 13 bases between. The CDR3 spans 13 residues. The CDR3 protein is CASSLSWGEPQHF. The CDR3 nucleotides read TGTGCCAGTAGTTTGAGTTGGGGGGAGCCCCAGCATTTT.

There are a few counts of this clone. This chain connects TRBV5-1 to TRBJ2-2; the D is unclear. The CDR3 length is 14 residues. V shed 1 base and J shed 3 bases, with 7 bases lying between them. Germline CDR1 SGHRS, CDR2 YFSETQ. CDR3 bases: TGCGCCAGCAGCTTGATTCTAGACACCGGGGAGCTGTTTTTT. Amino acids: CASSLILDTGELFF.

A few counts support this clone. The genes are TRBV6-2 or TRBV6-3 and TRBJ2-2; no clear D. The CDR3 has 14 amino acids. CDR1 is MNHEY and CDR2 is SVGEGT in the germline V gene. Trimming pared 3 bases from V and 2 bases from J, leaving 7 bases between. CDR3 nucleotides: TGTGCCAGCAGTTATTTCCATAACACCGGGGAGCTGTTTTTT. Its translation is CASSYFHNTGELFF.

The gene calls are TRBV27 and TRBJ1-1, with unresolved D. V lost 2 bases to trimming and J lost 0 bases, with 13 bases between them. The CDR3 consists of 16 residues. Germline CDR1 and CDR2: MNHEY and SMNVEV (reference sequence). The CDR3 loop is CASSLPPGAVNTEAFF. CDR3 bases: TGTGCCAGCAGTTTACCGCCCGGAGCCGTGAACACTGAAGCTTTCTTT.

This clone has just one count. The rearrangement links TRBV14 to TRBJ2-6; D not certain. Deletions cut 8 bases from V and 2 bases from J, with 13 bases between. Germline V gene sequence: CDR1 SGHDN, CDR2 FVKESK. The CDR3 runs to 15 residues. CDR3: CASGPLTAGANVLTF. The CDR3 nucleotides read TGTGCCAGCGGCCCCTTGACTGCTGGGGCCAACGTCCTGACTTTC.

V and J are TRBV27 and TRBJ2-7; TRBD2 agrees at 8 bases. V lost 3 bases to trimming and J lost 3 bases; unmatched junction nucleotides: 7. The CDR3 runs 15 residues. The germline V gene has CDR1 MNHEY and CDR2 SMNVEV (reference sequence). CDR3 nucleotide sequence: TGTGCCAGCAGTTTCCAGGGCGGGGGGTACTACGAGCAGTACTTC. This gives the protein CASSFQGGGYYEQYF.

This chain's CDR3 is CASSDPGSEAFF. The CDR3 DNA is TGTGCCAGCAGTGACCCGGGGAGTGAAGCTTTCTTT. The chain combines TRBV6-2 or TRBV6-3 with TRBJ1-1; no clear D. The CDR3 sequence is 12 residues long. CDR1 and CDR2 from the germline V gene are MNHEY and SVGEGT. Trimming left V 5 bases short and J 7 bases short, with 11 bases between.

The rearrangement joins TRBV6-5 to TRBJ1-5, with a tentative D call TRBD1 (6 bases). This CDR3 has 13 amino acids. In germline, CDR1 is MNHEY, CDR2 SVGAGI. Trimming cost V 2 bases and J 4 bases, with 6 bases left between them. The CDR3 spells CASSYDRNQPQHF. The CDR3 nucleotides are TGTGCCAGCAGTTACGACAGGAATCAGCCCCAGCATTTT.

This chain uses TRBV9 with TRBJ1-2, with 7 bases fitting TRBD1. The CDR3 consists of 15 residues. Germline V lookup: CDR1 SGDLS, CDR2 YYNGEE. Germline trimming cut 3 bases from V and 4 bases from J; bases unmatched to any gene: 9. CDR3 sequence: CASSAQTGFGYGYTF. The DNA of the CDR3 is TGTGCCAGCAGCGCACAGACAGGGTTCGGCTATGGCTACACCTTC.

The genes are TRBV5-8 and TRBJ2-7; 9 positions agree with TRBD2. The germline V gene has CDR1 SGHTS and CDR2 YDEGEE. The CDR3 loop spans 15 amino acids. Trimming at V came to 2 bases and at J to 2 bases, leaving 5 bases not matched to a gene. Here the CDR3 DNA reads TGTGCCAGCAGCTTCGGGCTAGCGGGGACCTACGAGCAGTACTTC. Its protein product is CASSFGLAGTYEQYF.

The gene calls are TRBV4-1 and TRBJ1-3; 10 nucleotides match TRBD1. The CDR3 length is 15 residues. Trimming at V came to 4 bases and at J to 2 bases, leaving 2 bases not matched to a gene. Germline V gives CDR1 MGHRA, CDR2 YSYEKL. CDR3 DNA: TGCGCCAGCAGCCCCGGACAGGGGGCTGGAAACACCATATATTTT. It yields the protein CASSPGQGAGNTIYF.

The rearrangement links TRBV4-1 to TRBJ1-1; TRBD1 matches 10 bases. The CDR3 contains 15 residues. Germline V CDR1 and CDR2: MGHRA, YSYEKL. Losses at the gene ends were 4 bases for V and 0 bases for J; bases not matched to a gene: 2. Here the CDR3 DNA reads TGCGCCAGCAGCCGAGGACAGGGGGTGAACACTGAAGCTTTCTTT. This codes for CASSRGQGVNTEAFF.

This sequence joins TRBV3-1 (or the pseudogene TRBV3-2) and TRBJ2-7; the match to TRBD1 covers 8 bases. Germline values: CDR1 LGHDT, CDR2 YNNKEL (reference sequence). The CDR3 covers 15 residues. V trimming: 4 bases; J trimming: 0 bases; junction bases outside the gene matches: 5. The CDR3 here is CASSPGRGPSYEQYF. CDR3 sequence (DNA): TGTGCCAGCAGCCCTGGCAGGGGGCCCTCCTACGAGCAGTACTTC.

The chain recombines TRBV29-1 with TRBJ2-5; D gene unclear. The V gene lost 3 bases and the J gene lost 4 bases, with 9 bases spanning the gap. Germline assignment: CDR1 SQVTM and CDR2 ANQGSEA. The CDR3 loop spans 12 amino acids. CDR3 loop: CSVEERLETQYF. As DNA, the CDR3 is TGCAGCGTTGAGGAGCGATTAGAGACCCAGTACTTC. Full variable domain (outside the CDR3, taken from reference TRBV29-1 and TRBJ2-5): SAVISQKPSRDICQRGTSLTIQCQVDSQVTMMFWYRQQPGQSLTLIATANQGSEATYESGFVIDKFPISRPNLTFSTLTVSNMSPEDSSIYLCSVEERLETQYFGPGTRLLVL.